This record covers a single T cell receptor beta chain. The sample is drawn from a study of blood T cell repertoires in COVID-19. Across the whole study: Specimens from acute and convalescent COVID-19 originated in the United States, Italy and Spain.

The Seattle patients joined while their infection was active and were tracked longitudinally afterward. The CDR3 has 15 amino acids. The germline gives CDR1 KGHSH, CDR2 LQKENI. V was shortened by 4 bases and J by 4 bases, with 14 bases between the two germline ends. Per the original data handling: Amplified reference gene primers provided the basis for estimating nucleated cell counts. TCRdb's copy holds only in-frame clones and misses some; the assay was immunoSEQ multiplex PCR. The V and J calls and the clone size are those of that table, but D and trimming were determined from the DNA. Of about 370,000 clones listed, about 89% were seen once; the top ten hold 8% to 13%.

The receptor's source is a woman aged 25-40 years with COVID-19, enrolled during active disease. Sequencing input: peripheral blood. The chain uses TRBV18 and TRBJ1-3; D is perhaps TRBD1 (5 bases). The DNA of the CDR3 is TGTGCCAGCTCACAAAGGGCACCAGGGGGAAACACCATATATTTT. As protein: CASSQRAPGGNTIYF.